A single sample gave rise to the 8 T cell receptor beta chains below, sequenced in a study of memory CD4+ T cells and cytomegalovirus serostatus. The sort gate was single viable CD3+CD4+CD8-CD45RO+ cells for memory CD4+ T cells. Produced via immunoSEQ multiplex PCR; TCRdb's table is partial and in-frame only. The sample holds tens of thousands of clones, approximately 86% seen once. Sequenced material: memory CD4+ T cells from blood. These receptors were collected from an adult in good health and CMV-seronegative. Some clones in this sample may be carry-over from other donors' samples.

The chain combines TRBV18 with TRBJ2-7; TRBD2 agrees at 10 bases. The junction had 12 bases not matched to a gene; V was cut back by 6 bases and J by 1 base. The CDR3 runs to 17 residues. From germline, CDR1 is KGHSH and CDR2 LQKENI. The CDR3 loop reads CASSTNRASGSSYEQYF. CDR3 DNA sequence: TGTGCCAGCTCCACCAATCGGGCTAGCGGGAGTTCCTACGAGCAGTACTTC.

The rearrangement joins TRBV28 to TRBJ2-3; 12 positions match TRBD1. CDR1 MDHEN and CDR2 SYDVKM come from the germline V gene. This CDR3 has 16 amino acids. V gave up 4 bases and J gave up 2 bases; unmatched junction bases: 4. In DNA, the CDR3 is TGTGCCAGCAGTTCGTGGGACAGGGGGCCCACAGATACGCAGTATTTT. It encodes CASSSWDRGPTDTQYF.

The chain uses TRBV5-1 and TRBJ2-7; 7 nucleotides match TRBD1. The length of the CDR3 is 13 residues. From germline, CDR1 is SGHRS and CDR2 YFSETQ. V dropped 3 bases and J dropped 4; count of bases not matched to a gene: 4. The chain's CDR3 is CASSSVTGYEQYF. CDR3 coding DNA: TGCGCCAGCAGCTCAGTGACAGGGTACGAGCAGTACTTC. The full variable domain, rest sourced from reference TRBV5-1 and TRBJ2-7, is KAGVTQTPRYLIKTRGQQVTLSCSPISGHRSVSWYQQTPGQGLQFLFEYFSETQRNKGNFPGRFSGRQFSNSRSEMNVSTLELGDSALYLCASSSVTGYEQYFGPGTRLTVT.

This chain uses TRBV14 with TRBJ2-2, with D possibly TRBD1 on 6 matching bases. The CDR3 covers 14 residues. The V gene lost 4 bases and the J gene lost 3 bases, with 9 bases spanning the gap. CDR1 and CDR2 from the germline V gene are SGHDN and FVKESK. CDR3 residues: CASSLQGYTGELFF. CDR3 DNA sequence: TGTGCCAGCAGCCTGCAGGGGTACACCGGGGAGCTGTTTTTT. Complete variable domain (other parts from reference TRBV14 and TRBJ2-2): EAGVTQFPSHSVIEKGQTVTLRCDPISGHDNLYWYRRVMGKEIKFLLHFVKESKQDESGMPNNRFLAERTGGTYSTLKVQPAELEDSGVYFCASSLQGYTGELFFGEGSRLTVL.

This clone is a singleton in its sample. V usage is TRBV29-1 and J usage is TRBJ2-3; TRBD2 matches 9 bases. Per germline, CDR1 SQVTM and CDR2 ANQGSEA. There are 13 residues in the CDR3. The ends lost 4 bases at V and 4 bases at J; junction bases unmatched: 3. The CDR3 here is CSVGGRGSDTQYF. DNA of the CDR3: TGCAGCGTTGGCGGGAGGGGGTCAGATACGCAGTATTTT.

This chain links TRBV15 with TRBJ1-4; 7 bases match TRBD1. Germline assignment: CDR1 LNHNV and CDR2 YYDKDF (reference sequence). V lost 0 bases, J lost 7 bases, and 8 bases stayed unmatched. The CDR3 extends over 16 amino acids. CDR3 DNA sequence: TGTGCCACCAGCAGAGATCGAGGGGGCTATGGTGAAAAACTGTTTTTT. Translated, it gives CATSRDRGGYGEKLFF.

This chain uses TRBV18 with TRBJ1-1; tentatively, D is TRBD1 (6 bases). This CDR3 region has 14 residues. Germline V gene lookup returns CDR1 KGHSH and CDR2 LQKENI. Trimming pared 2 bases from V and 7 bases from J, leaving 14 bases between. For the CDR3, the DNA is TGTGCCAGCTCACCAAGGGGGGAGTATGTTGAAGCTTTCTTT. Translated, it gives CASSPRGEYVEAFF.

This chain connects TRBV27 to TRBJ2-1; TRBD2 matches 7 bases. The V gene's germline CDR1 is MNHEY and CDR2 SMNVEV (reference sequence). The CDR3 spans 15 residues. Trimming took 6 bases from V and 4 from J; bases not matched to a gene: 9. CDR3 sequence reads: CASSIAGEGYNEQFF. Written as DNA, the CDR3 is TGTGCCAGCAGCATAGCGGGTGAGGGTTACAATGAGCAGTTCTTC.